Detailed here is one T cell receptor (beta chain). Patients were ineligible given autoimmune disease history or systemic immunosuppression. Profiled with immunoSEQ multiplex PCR; TCRdb holds only in-frame clones, not every one. Of some 68,000 clones in the sample, 80% to 90% are singletons; the top ten hold about a tenth. The record originates from a study of OX40 agonist ivuxolimab in advanced cancers. CDR1 is SGHNT, CDR2 YYREEE, per germline (reference sequence). J was trimmed by 8 bases and V by 4 bases; bases with no gene match: 5. The length of the CDR3 is 13 residues. This chain connects TRBV5-4 to TRBJ1-1; 10 nucleotides line up with TRBD1. Sequencing used CD4+ or CD8+ T cells sorted from blood, obtained in a trial of the OX40 agonist ivuxolimab. The TCR sequence derives from an adult with an advanced solid tumor such as melanoma, head and neck, liver or kidney cancer. The CDR3 nucleotides are TGTGCCAGCAGCGTCCGGGACAGGGGAGAAGCTTTCTTT. Its translation: CASSVRDRGEAFF.